This TCR beta chain was identified in a study of CD4 T cells in relation to SARS-CoV-2 and coronaviruses. Study-level results: SARS-CoV-2-driven expansion was significantly weaker in crossreactive than monoreactive clones. Pre-pandemic and post-infection samples never came from the same donor.

Unexposed donor CD4+ T cells date from about 2010-2018, before the COVID-19 pandemic. After about ten days of culture, CD4+ T cells were isolated. Testing used SARS-CoV-2 S/N and four cold-coronavirus spikes on unexposed-donor CD4+ T cells, cells permitting. Cultures received half-medium IL-2 refreshes on days 3 and 7. The protocol was immunoSEQ multiplex PCR, while the TCRdb copy is restricted to in-frame clones and leaves out a portion. Of some 21,000 clones listed, about 80% are singletons. Of note for this clone: Its target is not known.

Germline trimming cut 2 bases from V and 9 bases from J; bases unmatched to any gene: 0. The CDR3 is made up of 14 amino acids. In germline, CDR1 is MNHEY, CDR2 SMNVEV (reference sequence). The rearrangement joins TRBV27 to TRBJ1-6; 11 nucleotides match TRBD1. This receptor was obtained from a human donor in good health. The sample comprised CD4+ T cells from PBMCs, cultured in vitro. The CDR3 DNA reads TGTGCCAGCAGTTTAGGGACAGGGGGTTCACCCCTCCACTTT. Protein sequence: CASSLGTGGSPLHF.